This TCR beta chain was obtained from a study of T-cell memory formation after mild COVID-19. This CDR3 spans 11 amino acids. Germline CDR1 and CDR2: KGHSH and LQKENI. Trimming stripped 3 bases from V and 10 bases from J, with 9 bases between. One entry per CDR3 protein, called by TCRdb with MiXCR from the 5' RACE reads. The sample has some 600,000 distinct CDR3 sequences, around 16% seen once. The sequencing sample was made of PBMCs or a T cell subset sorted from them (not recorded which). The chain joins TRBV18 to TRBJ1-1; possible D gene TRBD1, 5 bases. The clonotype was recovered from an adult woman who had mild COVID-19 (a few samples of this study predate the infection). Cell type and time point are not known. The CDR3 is CASSPERGAFF. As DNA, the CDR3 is TGTGCCAGCTCACCGGAGAGGGGAGCTTTCTTT.